This TCR beta chain was found in a study of sequential checkpoint blockade in melanoma. Regarding treatment: randomized to nivolumab then ipilimumab (arm A) or the reverse (arm B). From thawed PBMCs, live CD3+CD8+ cells negative for CD19 and CD56 were sorted. The table came from immunoSEQ multiplex PCR; TCRdb's copy has only in-frame clones and leaves some out. This table has about 19,000 clones, around 78% appearing once. V shed 0 bases and J shed 5 bases, with 14 bases lying between them. The germline V gene has CDR1 LGHNA and CDR2 YNFKEQ. This CDR3 has 16 amino acids. This TCR was recovered from a human donor with melanoma. V gene TRBV4-2 combines with J gene TRBJ1-5; D not resolved. The sequences come from CD8+ T cells sorted from blood (inferred from file names), collected from a patient given nivolumab and ipilimumab in sequence. The CDR3 sequence: CASSQDGLNNHQPQHF. CDR3 nucleotide sequence: TGTGCCAGCAGCCAAGACGGACTTAACAACCATCAGCCCCAGCATTTT.